One and the same sample provided the 4 T cell receptor beta chains below, sequenced in a study of T cell repertoires in cytomegalovirus infection. A single record per CDR3 protein comes from TCRdb applying MiXCR to the reads. Of some 310,000 distinct CDR3 sequences listed, more than 20% were seen once; the top ten hold approximately 12%. Which antigens these TCRs recognize remains unknown. The sample was cultured PBMCs, taken from culture after CMV antigen stimulation. These receptors originate from a human donor in good health (CMV status not recorded). Some clones in this sample may be carry-over from other donors' samples.

This clonotype was seen a few times. The rearrangement uses TRBV7-2 and TRBJ2-7; 13 bases agree with TRBD2. This CDR3 contains 16 residues. V lost 5 bases to trimming and J lost 2 bases; unmatched junction nucleotides: 6. Germline values: CDR1 SGHTA, CDR2 FQGNSA. CDR3: CASSPTGTSGTYEQYF. In DNA, the CDR3 is TGTGCCAGCAGCCCTACTGGGACTAGCGGGACCTACGAGCAGTACTTC.

This clonotype turned up a few times. J is TRBJ2-3 and V is TRBV7-2; tentative D call: TRBD2 (7 bases). The CDR3 has 14 amino acids. Trimming shortened V by 6 bases and J by 4 bases, and 14 bases separated the two germline ends. Germline V gene data show CDR1 as SGHTA and CDR2 as FQGNSA. Here the CDR3 reads CASRLTGRADTQYF. Written as DNA, the CDR3 is TGTGCCAGCAGACTTACAGGGAGGGCAGATACGCAGTATTTT.

This clonotype came up many times. The chain uses TRBV11-2 and TRBJ2-2; the D gene is possibly TRBD2 (6 bases). Trimming removed 7 bases at V and 8 bases at J, with 23 bases between. The CDR3 runs to 16 residues. In germline, CDR1 is SGHAT, CDR2 FQNNGV. The CDR3 nucleotides read TGTGCCAGCACCCAAGGGCGGGACGCCCGTCTGGGGGAGCTGTTTTTT. Translation: CASTQGRDARLGELFF.

This chain uses TRBV7-2 with TRBJ2-2; D call uncertain. In germline, CDR1 is SGHTA, CDR2 FQGNSA. Trimming left V 3 bases short and J 7 bases short, with 9 bases between. The CDR3 consists of 13 residues. The CDR3: CASSFARGGELFF. Here the CDR3 DNA reads TGTGCCAGCAGCTTTGCTAGAGGCGGGGAGCTGTTTTTT.